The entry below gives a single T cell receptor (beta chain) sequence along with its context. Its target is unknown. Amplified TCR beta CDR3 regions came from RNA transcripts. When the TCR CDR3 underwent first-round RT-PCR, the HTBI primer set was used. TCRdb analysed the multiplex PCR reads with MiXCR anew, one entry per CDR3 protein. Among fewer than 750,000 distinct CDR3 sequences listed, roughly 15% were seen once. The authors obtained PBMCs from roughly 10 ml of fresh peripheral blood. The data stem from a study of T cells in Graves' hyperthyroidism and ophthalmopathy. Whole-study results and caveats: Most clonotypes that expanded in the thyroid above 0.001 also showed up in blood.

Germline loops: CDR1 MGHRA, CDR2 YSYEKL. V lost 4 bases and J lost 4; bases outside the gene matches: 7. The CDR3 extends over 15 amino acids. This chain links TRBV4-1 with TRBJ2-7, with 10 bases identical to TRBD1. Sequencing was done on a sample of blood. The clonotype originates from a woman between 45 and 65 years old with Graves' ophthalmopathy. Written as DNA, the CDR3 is TGCGCCAGCAGCCGAGGGACAGGGGAAAATTACGAGCAGTACTTC. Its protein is CASSRGTGENYEQYF.